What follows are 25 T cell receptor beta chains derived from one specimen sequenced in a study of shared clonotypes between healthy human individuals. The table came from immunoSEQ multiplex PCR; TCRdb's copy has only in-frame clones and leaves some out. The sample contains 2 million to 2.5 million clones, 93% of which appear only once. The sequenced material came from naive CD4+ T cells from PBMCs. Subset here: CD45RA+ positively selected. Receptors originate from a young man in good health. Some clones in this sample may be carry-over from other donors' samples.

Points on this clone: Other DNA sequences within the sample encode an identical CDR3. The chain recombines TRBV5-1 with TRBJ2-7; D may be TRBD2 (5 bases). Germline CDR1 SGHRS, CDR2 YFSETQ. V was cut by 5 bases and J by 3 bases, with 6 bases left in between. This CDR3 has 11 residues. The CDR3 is CASSRGYEQYF. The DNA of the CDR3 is TGCGCCAGCAGTCGGGGCTACGAGCAGTACTTC. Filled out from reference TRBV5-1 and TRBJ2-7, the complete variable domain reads KAGVTQTPRYLIKTRGQQVTLSCSPISGHRSVSWYQQTPGQGLQFLFEYFSETQRNKGNFPGRFSGRQFSNSRSEMNVSTLELGDSALYLCASSRGYEQYFGPGTRLTVT.

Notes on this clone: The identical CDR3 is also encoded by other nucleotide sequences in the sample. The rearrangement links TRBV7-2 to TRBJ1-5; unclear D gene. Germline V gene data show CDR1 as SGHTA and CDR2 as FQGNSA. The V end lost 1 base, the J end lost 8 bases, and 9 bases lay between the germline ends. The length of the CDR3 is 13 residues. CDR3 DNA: TGTGCCAGCAGCTTAGGGAGGGCTGAGCCCCAGCATTTT. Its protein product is CASSLGRAEPQHF.

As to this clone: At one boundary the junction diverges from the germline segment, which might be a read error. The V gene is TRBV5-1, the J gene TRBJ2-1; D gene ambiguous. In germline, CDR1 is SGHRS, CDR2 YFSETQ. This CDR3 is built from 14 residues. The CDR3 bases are TGCGCCAGCAGATTGGAGACCAGCTACAATGAGCAGTTCTTC. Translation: CASRLETSYNEQFF.

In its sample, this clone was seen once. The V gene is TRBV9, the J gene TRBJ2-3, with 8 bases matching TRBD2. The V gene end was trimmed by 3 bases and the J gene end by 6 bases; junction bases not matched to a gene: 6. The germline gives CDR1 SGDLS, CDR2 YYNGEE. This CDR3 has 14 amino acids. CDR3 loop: CASSAGREGDTQYF. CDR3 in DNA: TGTGCCAGCAGCGCCGGGAGGGAGGGGGATACGCAGTATTTT.

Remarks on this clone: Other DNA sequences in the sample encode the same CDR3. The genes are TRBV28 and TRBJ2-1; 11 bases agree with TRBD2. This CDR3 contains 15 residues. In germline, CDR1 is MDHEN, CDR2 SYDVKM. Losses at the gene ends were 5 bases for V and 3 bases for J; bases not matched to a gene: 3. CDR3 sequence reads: CASSLTSGSYNEQFF. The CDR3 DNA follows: TGTGCCAGCAGTCTCACTAGCGGGAGCTACAATGAGCAGTTCTTC.

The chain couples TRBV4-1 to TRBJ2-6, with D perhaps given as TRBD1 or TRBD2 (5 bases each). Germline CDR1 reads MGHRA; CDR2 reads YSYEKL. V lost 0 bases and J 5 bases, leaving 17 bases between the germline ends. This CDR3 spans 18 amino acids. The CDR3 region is CASSQEGRGPSWANVLTF. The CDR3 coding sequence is TGCGCCAGCAGCCAAGAGGGTCGGGGCCCTAGTTGGGCCAACGTCCTGACTTTC.

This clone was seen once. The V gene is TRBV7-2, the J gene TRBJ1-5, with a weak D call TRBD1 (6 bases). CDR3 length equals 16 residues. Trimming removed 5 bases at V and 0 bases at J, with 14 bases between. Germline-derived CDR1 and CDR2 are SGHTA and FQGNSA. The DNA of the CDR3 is TGTGCCAGCAGCCCCACCGGGACACTTAGCAATCAGCCCCAGCATTTT. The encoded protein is CASSPTGTLSNQPQHF. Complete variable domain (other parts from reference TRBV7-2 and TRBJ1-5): GAGVSQSPSNKVTEKGKDVELRCDPISGHTALYWYRQSLGQGLEFLIYFQGNSAPDKSGLPSDRFSAERTGGSVSTLTIQRTQQEDSAVYLCASSPTGTLSNQPQHFGDGTRLSIL.

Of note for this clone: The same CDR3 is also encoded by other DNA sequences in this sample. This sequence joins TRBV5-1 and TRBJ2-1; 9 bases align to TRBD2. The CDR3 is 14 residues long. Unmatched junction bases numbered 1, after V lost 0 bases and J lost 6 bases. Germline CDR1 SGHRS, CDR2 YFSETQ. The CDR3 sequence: CASSLGAGGNEQFF. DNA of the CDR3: TGCGCCAGCAGCTTGGGAGCGGGAGGCAATGAGCAGTTCTTC.

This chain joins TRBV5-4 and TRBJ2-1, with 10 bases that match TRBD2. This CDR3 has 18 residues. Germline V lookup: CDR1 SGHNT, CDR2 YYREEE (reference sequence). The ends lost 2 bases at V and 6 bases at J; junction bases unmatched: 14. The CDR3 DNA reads TGTGCCAGCAGCTTTTTCCTGGCTAGCGGGAGTGGTCTCAATGAGCAGTTCTTC. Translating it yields CASSFFLASGSGLNEQFF.

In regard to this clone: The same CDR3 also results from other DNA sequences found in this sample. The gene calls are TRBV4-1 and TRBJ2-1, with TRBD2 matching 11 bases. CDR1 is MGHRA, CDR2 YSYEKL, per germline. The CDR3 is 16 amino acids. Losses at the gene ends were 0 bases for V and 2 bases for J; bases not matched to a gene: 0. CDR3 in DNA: TGCGCCAGCAGCCAAGATAGCGGGAGGGCCTACAATGAGCAGTTCTTC. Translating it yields CASSQDSGRAYNEQFF.

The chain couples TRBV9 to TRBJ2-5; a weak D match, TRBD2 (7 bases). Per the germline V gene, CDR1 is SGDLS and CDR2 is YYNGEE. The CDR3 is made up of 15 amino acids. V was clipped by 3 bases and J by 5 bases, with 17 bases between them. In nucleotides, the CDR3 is TGTGCCAGCAGCGGTCGAGGGGGAGGGGAGGAGACCCAGTACTTC. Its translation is CASSGRGGGEETQYF.

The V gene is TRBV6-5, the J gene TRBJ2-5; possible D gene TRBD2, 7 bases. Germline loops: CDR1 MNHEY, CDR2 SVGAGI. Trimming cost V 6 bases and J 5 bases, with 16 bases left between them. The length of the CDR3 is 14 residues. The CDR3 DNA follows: TGTGCCAGCAGCCTCTCGGGGGGCCGGGAGACCCAGTACTTC. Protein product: CASSLSGGRETQYF.

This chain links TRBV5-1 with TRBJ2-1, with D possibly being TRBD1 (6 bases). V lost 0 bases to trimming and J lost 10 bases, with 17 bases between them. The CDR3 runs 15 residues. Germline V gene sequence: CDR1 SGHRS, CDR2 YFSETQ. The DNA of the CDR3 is TGCGCCAGCAGCTTGGCGAGTAGGGGGAGCGGAGAGCAGTTCTTC. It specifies CASSLASRGSGEQFF.

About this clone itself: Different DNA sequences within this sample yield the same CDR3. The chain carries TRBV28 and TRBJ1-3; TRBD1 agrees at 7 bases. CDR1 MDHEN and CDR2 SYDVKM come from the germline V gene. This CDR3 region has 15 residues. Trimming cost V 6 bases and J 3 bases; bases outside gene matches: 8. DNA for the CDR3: TGTGCCAGCAGCCTCACAGGGGCAGGTGGAAACACCATATATTTT. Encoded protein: CASSLTGAGGNTIYF.

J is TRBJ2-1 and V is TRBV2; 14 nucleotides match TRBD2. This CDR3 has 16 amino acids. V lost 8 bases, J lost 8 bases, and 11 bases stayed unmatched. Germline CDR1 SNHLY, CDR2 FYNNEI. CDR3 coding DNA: TGTGCCAGCTGTAAGGGACTAGCGGGAGCATCGGATGAGCAGTTCTTC. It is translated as CASCKGLAGASDEQFF.

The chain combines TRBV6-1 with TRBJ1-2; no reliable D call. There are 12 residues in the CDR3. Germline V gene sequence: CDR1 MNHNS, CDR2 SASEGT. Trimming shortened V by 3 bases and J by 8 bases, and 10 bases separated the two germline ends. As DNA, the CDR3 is TGTGCCAGCAGTGACTCGCTTTCCGGCTACACCTTC. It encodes CASSDSLSGYTF.

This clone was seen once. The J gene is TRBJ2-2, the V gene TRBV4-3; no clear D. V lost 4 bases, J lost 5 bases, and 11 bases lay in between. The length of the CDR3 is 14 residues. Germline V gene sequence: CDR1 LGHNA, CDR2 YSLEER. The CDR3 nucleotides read TGCGCCAGCAGCCCCCCGTTGAGTACCGGGGAGCTGTTTTTT. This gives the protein CASSPPLSTGELFF.

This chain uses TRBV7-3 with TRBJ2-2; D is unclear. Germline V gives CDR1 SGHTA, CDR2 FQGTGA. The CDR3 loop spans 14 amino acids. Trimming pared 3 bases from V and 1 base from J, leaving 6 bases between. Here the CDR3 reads CASSFHRNTGELFF. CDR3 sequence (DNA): TGTGCCAGCAGCTTCCACCGGAACACCGGGGAGCTGTTTTTT.

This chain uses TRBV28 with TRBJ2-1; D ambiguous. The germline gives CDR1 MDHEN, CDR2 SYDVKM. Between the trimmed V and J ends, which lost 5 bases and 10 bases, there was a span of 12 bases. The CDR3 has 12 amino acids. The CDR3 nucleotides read TGTGCCAGCAGTCGACAAATAATCGAGCAGTTCTTC. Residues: CASSRQIIEQFF.

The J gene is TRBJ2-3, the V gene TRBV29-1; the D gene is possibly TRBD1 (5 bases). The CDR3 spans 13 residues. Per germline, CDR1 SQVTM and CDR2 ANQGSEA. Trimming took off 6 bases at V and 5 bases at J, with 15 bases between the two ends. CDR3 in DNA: TGCAGCGTCGGCACAGGATTTGGAGATACGCAGTATTTT. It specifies CSVGTGFGDTQYF.

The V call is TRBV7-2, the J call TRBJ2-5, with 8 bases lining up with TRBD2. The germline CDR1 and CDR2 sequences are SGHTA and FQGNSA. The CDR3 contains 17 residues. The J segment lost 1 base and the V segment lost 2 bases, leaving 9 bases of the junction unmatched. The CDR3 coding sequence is TGTGCCAGCAGCTTAAGGGGGAGCGGGAGTATCCAAGAGACCCAGTACTTC. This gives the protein CASSLRGSGSIQETQYF.

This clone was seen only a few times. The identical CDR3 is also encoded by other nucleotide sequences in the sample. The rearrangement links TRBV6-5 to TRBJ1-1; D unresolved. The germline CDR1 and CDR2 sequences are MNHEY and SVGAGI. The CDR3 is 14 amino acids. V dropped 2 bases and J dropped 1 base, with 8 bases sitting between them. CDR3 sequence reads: CASSYRGSNTEAFF. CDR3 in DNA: TGTGCCAGCAGTTACCGAGGATCGAACACTGAAGCTTTCTTT.

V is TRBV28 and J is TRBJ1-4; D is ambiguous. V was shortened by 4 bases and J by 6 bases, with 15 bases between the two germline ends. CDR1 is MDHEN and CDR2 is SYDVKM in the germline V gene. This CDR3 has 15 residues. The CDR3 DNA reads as TGTGCCAGCAGTTCGGCCCTGGTTATGGATGAAAAACTGTTTTTT. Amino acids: CASSSALVMDEKLFF.

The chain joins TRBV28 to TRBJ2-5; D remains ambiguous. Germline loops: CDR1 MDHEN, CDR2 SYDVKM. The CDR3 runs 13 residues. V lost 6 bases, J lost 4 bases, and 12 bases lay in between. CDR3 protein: CASSPRLGETQYF. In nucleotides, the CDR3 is TGTGCCAGCAGCCCCAGACTGGGAGAGACCCAGTACTTC.

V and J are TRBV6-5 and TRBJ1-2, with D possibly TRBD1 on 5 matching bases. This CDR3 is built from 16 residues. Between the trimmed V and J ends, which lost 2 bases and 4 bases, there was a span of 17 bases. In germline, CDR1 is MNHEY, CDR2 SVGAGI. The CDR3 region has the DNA TGTGCCAGCAGTTACCCCCGTGGGAGGGGAGCCTATGGCTACACCTTC. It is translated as CASSYPRGRGAYGYTF.